This T cell receptor beta chain was identified during a study of shared clonotypes between healthy human individuals. Sequencing used immunoSEQ multiplex PCR; TCRdb keeps in-frame clones, though not all of them. The data contain about 1.5 million clones, 98% of them singletons. The V gene lost 9 bases and the J gene lost 2 bases, with 17 bases spanning the gap. Germline V gene data show CDR1 as LNHDA and CDR2 as SQIVND (reference sequence). This CDR3 region has 14 residues. What was sequenced was naive CD4+ T cells sorted from blood. Specified subset: CD45RA+ positively selected. This clonotype was obtained from a man between 25 and 39 years old in good health. The V call is TRBV19, the J call TRBJ2-7, with D perhaps given as TRBD1 or TRBD2 (5 bases each). CDR3 loop: CASRRAGSTYEQYF. The CDR3 DNA sequence: TGTGCCAGCCGGCGGGCAGGGAGTACCTACGAGCAGTACTTC.